The rows below give T cell receptor beta chains drawn from one sample of a study of patients and donors after allogeneic stem cell transplantation. TCRdb analysed the RT-PCR reads with MiXCR anew, one entry per CDR3 protein. The sample has a few hundred thousand distinct CDR3 sequences, less than 50% seen once. Sequencing was carried out using blood, either unsorted or a sorted T cell fraction (not recorded which). These receptors were obtained from a human donor who was either an allogeneic HSCT recipient or a stem cell or donor lymphocyte infusion donor (not recorded which). It is not recorded whose cells these are; they may come from a transplant donor. Both conserved end residues are part of each CDR3. D genes are given only for firm matches. Rows give clone size only sometimes, using once, few, many, or a class for an expanded clone.

.	TRBJ2-2	.	TRBV5-1	TGCGCCAGCAGCCCGGGGGCCAGGACCGGGGAGCTGTTTTTT	CASSPGARTGELFF
.	TRBJ2-3	.	TRBV2	TGTGCCAGCAGTAAGGGGGGACCGAGCACAGATACGCAGTATTTT	CASSKGGPSTDTQYF
.	TRBJ2-5	.	TRBV30	TGTGCCTGGAGTGACCAAGAGACCCAGTACTTC	CAWSDQETQYF
.	TRBJ2-7	.	TRBV3-1	TGTGCCAGCAGCCAAGTCGACGAGCAGTACTTC	CASSQVDEQYF
.	TRBJ2-3	TRBD2	TRBV9	TGTGCCAGCAGCGTAAAGGGAAGCGGGGGTGTTACTAGCACAGATACGCAGTATTTT	CASSVKGSGGVTSTDTQYF
.	TRBJ1-3	TRBD1	TRBV4-2	TGTGCCAGCAGCCAGACACCACAGGGGGCCGGAGGAAACACCATATATTTT	CASSQTPQGAGGNTIYF
once	TRBJ2-5	TRBD2	TRBV5-6	TGTGCCAGCAGCTTGGGAACCGGGGGGGTCCAAGAGACCCAGTACTTC	CASSLGTGGVQETQYF
.	TRBJ2-2	TRBD1	TRBV6-2/TRBV6-3	TGTGCCAGCAGCCGGGGACAGGGGACAGGATTAGCCGGGGAGCTGTTTTTT	CASSRGQGTGLAGELFF
few	TRBJ1-5	.	TRBV4-1	TGCGCCAGCAGCCAAGATTCGGTTAGCAATCAGCCCCAGCATTTT	CASSQDSVSNQPQHF
.	TRBJ1-6	.	TRBV13	TGTGCCAGCAGCTTTCACCCCGGGACATTGAGCTCCTATAATTCACCCCTCCACTTT	CASSFHPGTLSSYNSPLHF
many	TRBJ1-1	TRBD1	TRBV5-1	TGCGCCAGCAGCTTCCGGACAGGGACCATGAACACTGAAGCTTTCTTT	CASSFRTGTMNTEAFF
few	TRBJ2-7	TRBD1	TRBV20-1	TGCAGTGCTTGGACAGGGAACCCCTACGAGCAGTACTTC	CSAWTGNPYEQYF
few	TRBJ2-1	TRBD2	TRBV7-9	TGTGCCAGCAGTCACGCGGGGGATGAGCAGTTCTTC	CASSHAGDEQFF
few	TRBJ2-7	.	TRBV25-1	TGTGCCAGCAGTGATAGCGTTAACTCCTACGAGCAGTACTTC	CASSDSVNSYEQYF
.	TRBJ1-1	.	TRBV5-1	TGCGCCAGCAGCTCCGGGGTGAACACTGAAGCTTTCTTT	CASSSGVNTEAFF
once	TRBJ1-4	.	TRBV6-6	TGTGCCAGCAGTTACCCCGACGGGGGCAAAGGGAATGAAAAACTGTTTTTT	CASSYPDGGKGNEKLFF
.	TRBJ1-5	.	TRBV20-1	TGCAGTGCTGAACCCGGGGTTGGGCAGCCCCAGCATTTT	CSAEPGVGQPQHF
.	TRBJ2-3	.	TRBV18	TGTGCCAGCTCACCGAGAGGCACAGATACGCAGTATTTT	CASSPRGTDTQYF
few	TRBJ1-1	TRBD1	TRBV6-6	TGTGCCAGCAGGGGAAGACAGGGGGCTGGGAACACTGAAGCTTTCTTT	CASRGRQGAGNTEAFF
.	TRBJ2-7	.	TRBV24-1	TGTGCCACCAGTTCAGGGGCGTACGAGCAGTACTTC	CATSSGAYEQYF
.	TRBJ1-2	TRBD1	TRBV4-1	TGCGCCAGCAGCCAAGATATCACGACCGCCGACAGGGGACTGACTAACTATGGCTACACCTTC	CASSQDITTADRGLTNYGYTF
.	TRBJ1-6	.	TRBV7-8	TGTGCCAGCCGAGGGAGTCTCAACAATTCACCCCTCCACTTT	CASRGSLNNSPLHF
many	TRBJ1-5	.	TRBV20-1	TGCAGTGCTAGAGGGGGGAATCAGCCCCAGCATTTT	CSARGGNQPQHF
.	TRBJ2-1	TRBD2	TRBV20-1	TGCAGTGCTAGAGATTCAAAGAGCGGGGGGGTCGATGAGCAGTTCTTC	CSARDSKSGGVDEQFF
.	TRBJ1-2	.	TRBV12-3/TRBV12-4	TGTGCCAGCAGTTTTGTCCCAGGGATGGATGGCTACACCTTC	CASSFVPGMDGYTF
.	TRBJ2-2	.	TRBV27	TGTGCCAGCAGTTTCAGGGGCGCGAACACCGGGGAGCTGTTTTTT	CASSFRGANTGELFF
few	TRBJ1-2	TRBD1	TRBV27	TGTGCCAGCAGCCTGACAGGGCGCCATGGCTACACCTTC	CASSLTGRHGYTF
.	TRBJ1-1	.	TRBV20-1	TGCAGTGCTAGCGGCCTAGGGACCACATGGGGCCATAACACTGAAGCTTTCTTT	CSASGLGTTWGHNTEAFF
.	TRBJ2-5	TRBD1	TRBV10-1	TGCGCCAGCAGTGCGGGACAGCATTCGGAGACCCAGTACTTC	CASSAGQHSETQYF
.	TRBJ2-7	.	TRBV13	TGTGCCAGCAGCTTAGACCCAAGGAGCTCCTACGAGCAGTACTTC	CASSLDPRSSYEQYF
few	TRBJ2-1	TRBD2	TRBV7-7	TGTGCCAGCAGCGTCGGGACTAGCGGGAACTACAATGAGCAGTTCTTC	CASSVGTSGNYNEQFF
.	TRBJ2-1	TRBD1	TRBV9	TGTGCCAGCAGCGTTGAGGGGGCGAACAATGAGCAGTTCTTC	CASSVEGANNEQFF
few	TRBJ2-7	.	TRBV2	TGTGCCAGCAGTGAATATGGCACAGGGACCTACGAGCAGTACTTC	CASSEYGTGTYEQYF
.	TRBJ1-2	.	TRBV29-1	TGCAGCGTTGTCGGGGGGCCTGGCTACACCTTC	CSVVGGPGYTF
.	TRBJ1-4	TRBD1	TRBV7-9	TGTGCCAGCAGCCCGAATCCGGGACAGGGTTACGAAAAACTGTTTTTT	CASSPNPGQGYEKLFF
.	TRBJ1-4	TRBD1	TRBV28	TGTGCCAGCAGTCCAGGGGACAGGGGTCGGGAAAAACTGTTTTTT	CASSPGDRGREKLFF
few	TRBJ1-6	.	TRBV12-3/TRBV12-4	TGTGCCAGCAGTTTAATTACAGGTGGCTCACCCCTCCACTTT	CASSLITGGSPLHF
few	TRBJ1-5	.	TRBV6-6	TGTGCCAGCAGTGCCCTCCAGCAGGGTCGCCCAAATCAGCCCCAGCATTTT	CASSALQQGRPNQPQHF
many	TRBJ1-6	TRBD1	TRBV28	TGTGCCAGCCTCGGAGGGACAGGGATCCAGGGTTCACCCCTCCACTTT	CASLGGTGIQGSPLHF
few	TRBJ2-7	.	TRBV4-1	TGCGCCAGCAGCCAAAAGGAGAGGGGCGACGTTCGCGAGCAGTACTTC	CASSQKERGDVREQYF
.	TRBJ1-5	TRBD1	TRBV24-1	TGTGCCACCAGGGACAGGGCCCCCGGTCAGCCCCAGCATTTT	CATRDRAPGQPQHF
.	TRBJ1-1	.	TRBV28	TGTGCCAGCAGTCCTTGGGCGGGCCCGGTTGGTTTCTTT	CASSPWAGPVGFF
few	TRBJ1-4	.	TRBV6-5	TGTGCCAGCAGTTACTCGAATACGGGCCATGAAAAACTGTTTTTT	CASSYSNTGHEKLFF